The next 24 T cell receptor beta chains were all read from a single sample in a study of T cells in Graves' hyperthyroidism and ophthalmopathy (dated by TCRdb to about 2019). Library preparation was by multiplex PCR. The sequencer was an Illumina HiSeq 2000. Amplification of TCR beta CDR3 regions was carried out from RNA transcripts. For the first round of RT-PCR on the TCR CDR3, the HTBI primer set was used together with the Qiagen OneStep RT-PCR kit. TCRdb applied fastp at Q25 and MiXCR to the public reads, then kept only in-frame beta chains. Identical CDR3 protein sequences are pooled into one entry, listed with their most common genes and DNA. This sample has around 380,000 distinct CDR3 sequences in its table, and approximately 13% of those were observed once. 20% to 25% of the sample lies in the top ten. Sequenced sample: blood. All receptors come from a man younger than 40 with Graves' hyperthyroidism that later progressed to Graves' ophthalmopathy.

The table lists this clonotype with a few counts. V usage is TRBV25-1 and J usage is TRBJ2-7; 9 bases align to TRBD1. The CDR3 runs to 15 residues. Germline CDR1 MGHDK, CDR2 SYGVNS. Unmatched junction bases numbered 7, after V lost 4 bases and J lost 3 bases. CDR3 in amino acids: CASSAPGTGNYEQYF. CDR3 bases: TGTGCCAGCAGTGCTCCCGGGACAGGGAACTACGAGCAGTACTTC.

This clonotype was detected ten times or more. The CDR3 protein is CASSPGGLDGYTF. Here the CDR3 DNA reads TGTGCCAGCAGTCCCGGGGGGCTCGATGGCTACACCTTC. This chain uses TRBV12-3 or TRBV12-4 with TRBJ1-2; TRBD1 is a possible D gene (6 bases). The CDR3 has 13 residues. Trimming took off 5 bases at V and 6 bases at J, with 13 bases between the two ends.

This clonotype was seen a handful of times. The chain joins TRBV6-1 to TRBJ2-1; D may be TRBD1 (5 bases). CDR1 is MNHNS, CDR2 SASEGT, per germline. V gave up 5 bases and J gave up 0 bases, with 11 bases separating them. The CDR3 is made up of 15 amino acids. CDR3 loop: CASSSVDSSYNEQFF. DNA for the CDR3: TGTGCCAGCAGTTCCGTCGACAGCTCCTACAATGAGCAGTTCTTC.

The chain couples TRBV28 to TRBJ2-7, with 8 bases lining up with TRBD2. V gave up 2 bases and J gave up 3 bases; unmatched junction bases: 6. The CDR3 is 15 amino acids. Germline V gives CDR1 MDHEN, CDR2 SYDVKM. This CDR3 is CASSLGPGGDYEQYF. In DNA form, the CDR3 reads TGTGCCAGCAGTTTAGGTCCGGGGGGGGACTACGAGCAGTACTTC.

V is TRBV18 and J is TRBJ2-3; TRBD1 agrees at 8 bases. Germline V gives CDR1 KGHSH, CDR2 LQKENI. The V and J ends lost 3 bases and 6 bases, in that order; junction bases with no gene match: 14. The CDR3 totals 17 residues. CDR3 nucleotide sequence: TGTGCCAGCTCACCGGAACAGGACAGGGACGGAGAGGATACGCAGTATTTT. It encodes CASSPEQDRDGEDTQYF.

Many counts were recorded for this clonotype. The V call is TRBV28, the J call TRBJ2-6, with D unresolved. Germline V gene sequence: CDR1 MDHEN, CDR2 SYDVKM. There are 14 residues in the CDR3. With 9 bases removed from V and 2 bases from J, the gap between germline ends came to 11 bases. The CDR3 region is CASLVLTGANVLTF. In DNA form, the CDR3 reads TGTGCCAGTCTGGTGTTGACTGGGGCCAACGTCCTGACTTTC.

The chain employs TRBV27 and TRBJ2-7; D remains ambiguous. The CDR3 is 15 amino acids. Germline-derived CDR1 and CDR2 are MNHEY and SMNVEV (reference sequence). Trimming pared 0 bases from V and 2 bases from J, leaving 11 bases between. Here the CDR3 reads CASSLSSLPTYEQYF. The CDR3 coding sequence is TGTGCCAGCAGTTTATCCAGCCTACCGACCTACGAGCAGTACTTC.

This chain uses TRBV7-8 with TRBJ2-5; TRBD1 is a possible D gene (5 bases). CDR3 length equals 14 residues. Per germline, CDR1 SGHVS and CDR2 FQNEAQ. V lost 5 bases and J 4 bases, leaving 14 bases between the germline ends. CDR3 sequence reads: CASSPYRSPETQYF. In DNA, the CDR3 is TGTGCCAGCAGCCCCTACAGGAGCCCAGAGACCCAGTACTTC.

This clonotype was counted at least ten times. The chain recombines TRBV6-2 or TRBV6-3 with TRBJ1-5, with a possible D match to TRBD1 (6 bases). The V and J ends lost 10 bases and 2 bases respectively, with 15 bases between them. CDR1 and CDR2 from the germline V gene are MNHEY and SVGEGT. CDR3 length: 14 residues. CDR3 sequence (DNA): TGTGCCACCCGAAGGGGGATTGGCAATCAGCCCCAGCATTTT. Its protein product is CATRRGIGNQPQHF.

V gene TRBV4-2 combines with J gene TRBJ2-2; D is ambiguous. Germline CDR1 is LGHNA and CDR2 is YNFKEQ. The CDR3 covers 15 residues. V was clipped by 1 base and J by 4 bases, with 10 bases between them. The CDR3 protein is CASSQGYRSTGELFF. The CDR3 DNA is TGTGCCAGCAGCCAAGGATATCGGTCCACCGGGGAGCTGTTTTTT.

This clonotype came up many times. The gene calls are TRBV3-1 and TRBJ1-2; D might be TRBD1 (6 bases). The CDR3 is 12 amino acids. The V end lost 1 base, the J end lost 10 bases, and 10 bases lay between the germline ends. The germline gives CDR1 LGHDT, CDR2 YNNKEL (reference sequence). CDR3 sequence (DNA): TGTGCCAGCAGCCAAGGGGACACCGACTACACCTTC. It codes for CASSQGDTDYTF.

This clonotype has a count of ten or more. The chain recombines TRBV28 with TRBJ1-2; D possibly corresponds to TRBD1 (5 bases). The germline V and J ends were trimmed by 5 bases and 4 bases, with 8 bases remaining between them. CDR1 MDHEN and CDR2 SYDVKM come from the germline V gene. The CDR3 consists of 12 residues. Here the CDR3 DNA reads TGTGCCAGCAGTATCCAGGGCTATGGCTACACCTTC. It encodes CASSIQGYGYTF.

The rearrangement links TRBV20-1 to TRBJ2-5; a weak D match, TRBD1 (5 bases). Looked up from germline, CDR1 is DFQATT and CDR2 is SNEGSKA (reference sequence). This CDR3 has 12 amino acids. The CDR3 loop reads CSGSTEQETQYF. CDR3 nucleotides: TGCAGCGGTTCGACAGAACAAGAGACCCAGTACTTC.

This clonotype was found many times. The J gene is TRBJ1-1, the V gene TRBV5-1, with TRBD1 identical over 7 bases. Germline lookup yields CDR1 SGHRS and CDR2 YFSETQ. J lost 1 base, V lost 3 bases, and 3 bases had no gene match. CDR3 length equals 14 residues. CDR3: CASSYRDRNTEAFF. The CDR3 bases are TGCGCCAGCAGCTACCGGGACAGGAACACTGAAGCTTTCTTT.

Ten or more counts support this clonotype. The chain recombines TRBV7-2 with TRBJ2-1; D gene unclear. The V end was cut by 5 bases, the J end by 7 bases, with 15 bases between. Germline V gene sequence: CDR1 SGHTA, CDR2 FQGNSA. The CDR3 runs to 14 residues. CDR3 sequence (DNA): TGTGCCAGCAGCCAAGGCCGAATATCAAATGAGCAGTTCTTC. This sequence encodes CASSQGRISNEQFF.

This clonotype was picked up many times. V gene TRBV3-1 combines with J gene TRBJ1-3; a weak D match, TRBD1 (6 bases). The CDR3 loop spans 15 amino acids. The germline V and J ends were trimmed by 3 bases and 2 bases, with 11 bases remaining between them. Germline CDR1 reads LGHDT; CDR2 reads YNNKEL (reference sequence). This chain's CDR3 is CASSHQGKAGNTIYF. For the CDR3, the DNA is TGTGCCAGCAGCCATCAGGGGAAGGCTGGAAACACCATATATTTT.

The J gene is TRBJ1-6, the V gene TRBV11-3; D unresolved. Germline-derived CDR1 and CDR2 are SGHNT and YENEEA. Trimming pared 5 bases from V and 0 bases from J, leaving 11 bases between. This CDR3 spans 16 amino acids. The DNA for the CDR3 is TGTGCCAGCAGCCCGGACGTCAGCTCCTATAATTCACCCCTCCACTTT. Translation: CASSPDVSSYNSPLHF.

This clonotype was found many times. This chain joins TRBV5-5 and TRBJ1-3, with D hard to call. Germline V gives CDR1 SGHKS, CDR2 YYEKEE (reference sequence). The V gene lost 0 bases and the J gene lost 4 bases, with 5 bases spanning the gap. The CDR3 runs to 13 residues. This chain's CDR3 is CASSLASGNTIYF. CDR3 nucleotides: TGTGCCAGCAGCTTGGCCTCAGGAAACACCATATATTTT.

This clonotype was counted ten times or more. V is TRBV3-1 and J is TRBJ2-7; D possibly corresponds to TRBD2 (7 bases). The CDR3 is 11 residues long. CDR1 is LGHDT and CDR2 is YNNKEL in the germline V gene (reference sequence). V lost 8 bases and J 7 bases, leaving 12 bases between the germline ends. The CDR3, as DNA: TGTGCCAGCGGCGCGGGGGCTGAGCAGTACTTC. Protein: CASGAGAEQYF.

The chain couples TRBV6-5 to TRBJ2-7; possibly TRBD1 for D (5 bases). Trimming took off 0 bases at V and 4 bases at J, with 13 bases between the two ends. The CDR3 sequence is 15 residues long. Germline V gives CDR1 MNHEY, CDR2 SVGAGI. CDR3 DNA: TGTGCCAGCAGTTACTCTAGGGGCCGCAATTACGAGCAGTACTTC. This codes for CASSYSRGRNYEQYF.

Many counts were recorded for this clonotype. The chain joins TRBV24-1 to TRBJ1-1; TRBD1 matches 10 bases. This CDR3 is 13 amino acids long. CDR1 is KGHDR and CDR2 is SFDVKD in the germline V gene. The V gene end was trimmed by 4 bases and the J gene end by 12 bases; junction bases not matched to a gene: 7. The CDR3 loop reads CATSETGQGWTFF. Written as DNA, the CDR3 is TGTGCCACCAGTGAAACGGGACAGGGGTGGACTTTCTTT.

This clonotype was seen a few times. This chain uses TRBV4-2 with TRBJ1-2; possible D gene TRBD1, 5 bases. Trimming left V 0 bases short and J 10 bases short, with 18 bases between. This CDR3 contains 15 residues. CDR1 LGHNA and CDR2 YNFKEQ come from the germline V gene. CDR3 in DNA: TGTGCCAGCAGCCAAGATTCCGGGACCCGGAGGGACTACACCTTC. Encoded protein: CASSQDSGTRRDYTF.

This clonotype was seen repeatedly, ten times or more. The chain joins TRBV11-2 to TRBJ2-5, with 10 nucleotides matching TRBD2. The CDR3 consists of 16 residues. The ends lost 5 bases at V and 5 bases at J; junction bases unmatched: 11. Germline assignment: CDR1 SGHAT and CDR2 FQNNGV. The CDR3 loop reads CASSQNPGLAFETQYF. CDR3 DNA: TGTGCCAGCAGCCAGAACCCGGGACTAGCGTTTGAGACCCAGTACTTC.

At least ten counts were recorded for this clonotype. This sequence joins TRBV12-3 or TRBV12-4 and TRBJ2-2; 7 bases align to TRBD1. After removal of 8 bases from V and 4 bases from J, the junction contained 7 bases not matched to a gene. This CDR3 is 14 amino acids long. This CDR3 reads CASARQGSTGELFF. CDR3 in DNA: TGTGCCAGCGCCCGACAGGGAAGCACCGGGGAGCTGTTTTTT.